This record covers a single T cell receptor (beta chain). Its binding antigen is unknown. No base quality information exists; no much larger clone differs at one position. This specimen comes from a study of control samples from healthy donors and cancer patients (TCRdb year 2020). The germline V gene (reference sequence) sets CDR1 to SGHKS and CDR2 to YYEKEE. V is reduced by 3 bases and J by 0 bases, leaving a spacing of 13 bases between them. Measured from the cysteine to the phenylalanine, the CDR3 is 16 residues long. Just CDR3 DNA is preserved here, 48 bases in frame from base 1. Receptors were amplified or captured by the immunoSEQ multiplex PCR assay. TCRdb stores this immuneACCESS table with in-frame sequences only. Part of the clones is absent; in the studies checked, under half of the shortfall reflects unresolved V genes, and no reason is known for the rest. The sample table contains fewer than 25,000 clones; only one count was recorded for 82% of them. Together, the top ten hold roughly 26% of the sample.

This clonotype was sampled from a man at least 80 years old with head and neck cancer. What was sequenced was PBMCs. The rearrangement combines TRBV5-5 with TRBJ1-3; no D segment can be confidently identified. The DNA is as follows: TGTGCCAGCAGCTATTCTCGATCGAGCTCTGGAAACACCATATATTTT. Its coded protein is CASSYSRSSSGNTIYF.